The 10 T cell receptor beta chains listed next were all sequenced from one sample in a study of blood T cell repertoires in COVID-19 (dated by TCRdb to 2019 to 2021). The method was the immunoSEQ multiplex PCR assay. TCRdb re-hosts the immuneACCESS table, in-frame sequences only. Its copies lack some clones; in the studies checked, an unresolved V gene accounts for under half of them, and the cause for the rest is not known. In all, the sample holds over 600,000 clones, and 85% to 90% of those were seen once. In total, the top ten clones hold roughly 0.26% of the sample. Sequenced material: peripheral blood. These TCRs come from a woman aged 18-29 years with acute or convalescent COVID-19.

This chain joins TRBV3-1 (or the pseudogene TRBV3-2) and TRBJ2-3; tentative D call: TRBD1 (6 bases). The CDR3 runs to 13 residues. Per the germline V gene, CDR1 is LGHDT and CDR2 is YNNKEL (reference sequence). The ends were cut back, 3 bases at V and 5 bases at J, with 9 bases in the middle. The CDR3 reads CASSHGQLDTQYF. The CDR3 DNA sequence: TGTGCCAGCAGCCACGGACAGCTAGATACGCAGTATTTT.

Worth noting for this clone: At one boundary the junction diverges from the germline segment, which might be a read error. The chain carries TRBV6-2 or TRBV6-3 and TRBJ2-1, with D possibly TRBD2 on 6 matching bases. The CDR3 has 14 amino acids. Germline loops: CDR1 MNHEY, CDR2 SVGEGT. The CDR3 DNA sequence: TGTGCCAGCAGTTACGGCAGCGGGTACACTGAGCAGTTCTTC. Its translation is CASSYGSGYTEQFF.

The V call is TRBV2, the J call TRBJ1-2; 9 bases fit TRBD1. The CDR3 contains 14 residues. The germline V gene encodes CDR1 SNHLY and CDR2 FYNNEI. V gave up 8 bases and J gave up 3 bases; unmatched junction bases: 7. This chain's CDR3 is CASGFTGGYYGYTF. DNA of the CDR3: TGTGCCAGCGGCTTTACAGGGGGCTACTATGGCTACACCTTC.

This chain connects TRBV4-3 to TRBJ2-7; 7 bases match TRBD2. CDR1 is LGHNA, CDR2 YSLEER, per germline. The CDR3 runs 14 residues. The V segment lost 0 bases and the J segment 6 bases; nucleotides outside the gene matches: 5. The CDR3 is CASSQDLTSREQYF. The CDR3 coding sequence is TGCGCCAGCAGCCAAGATTTGACTAGCCGCGAGCAGTACTTC.

Here the CDR3 reads CASSATSRVWNSPLHF. Written as DNA, the CDR3 is TGTGCCAGCAGCGCTACAAGCAGGGTATGGAATTCACCCCTCCACTTT. The gene calls are TRBV5-8 and TRBJ1-6, with D perhaps TRBD1 (5 bases). The CDR3 is 16 residues long. V lost 4 bases to trimming and J lost 7 bases, with 18 bases between them. The V gene's germline CDR1 is SGHTS and CDR2 YDEGEE.

The chain uses TRBV5-8 and TRBJ1-2; D perhaps matches TRBD1 (5 bases). Germline values: CDR1 SGHTS, CDR2 YDEGEE. V was pared by 4 bases and J by 5 bases, with 18 bases between. The CDR3 is 15 amino acids. The CDR3 DNA is TGTGCCAGCAGCCCCCGCCTCTCAGGGCGATATGGCTACACCTTC. Protein sequence: CASSPRLSGRYGYTF.

The genes are TRBV24-1 and TRBJ2-3; D may be TRBD1 (6 bases). Germline V CDR1 and CDR2: KGHDR, SFDVKD. The V and J ends lost 2 bases and 3 bases respectively, with 11 bases between them. This CDR3 spans 15 amino acids. As DNA, the CDR3 is TGTGCCACCAGTGATTGGGGGCATGGAACAGATACGCAGTATTTT. It specifies CATSDWGHGTDTQYF.

About this clone: The same CDR3 is also encoded by other DNA sequences in this sample. CDR3 loop: CASSLGGLSYEQYF. The CDR3 DNA follows: TGTGCCAGCAGCTTGGGAGGACTCTCCTACGAGCAGTACTTC. This sequence joins TRBV5-4 and TRBJ2-7, with D perhaps matching TRBD2 (5 bases). Trimming removed 0 bases from V and 0 bases from J, with 7 bases in between. The germline CDR1 and CDR2 sequences are SGHNT and YYREEE (reference sequence). This CDR3 region has 14 residues.

On this clone: Other DNA sequences from this sample encode an identical CDR3 as well. This rearrangement joins TRBV25-1 to TRBJ1-2; possible D gene TRBD1, 6 bases. Germline V gives CDR1 MGHDK, CDR2 SYGVNS. V was pared by 3 bases and J by 3 bases, with 8 bases between. This CDR3 spans 13 amino acids. This chain's CDR3 is CASSETGDYGYTF. The CDR3 DNA reads TGTGCCAGCAGTGAGACAGGTGACTATGGCTACACCTTC.

The CDR3 spells CASTLHGGGQETQYF. The CDR3 DNA follows: TGTGCCAGCACCCTCCACGGGGGGGGCCAAGAGACCCAGTACTTC. V is TRBV27 and J is TRBJ2-5; 8 bases are shared with TRBD2. V dropped 7 bases and J dropped 1; count of bases not matched to a gene: 8. Germline V gene lookup returns CDR1 MNHEY and CDR2 SMNVEV (reference sequence). The CDR3 has 15 amino acids.